This T cell receptor (beta chain) is from a study of OX40 agonist ivuxolimab in advanced cancers. Looking at the study overall: Ivuxolimab doses were 0.01, 0.1, 0.3, 1.5, 3 or 10 mg/kg every 2 weeks. Prior anti-PD-1, anti-PD-L1 or anti-CTLA-4 therapy did not bar entry, and 40% to 45% had some. Aged 23 to 79 with a mean of roughly 65 years, they were 82.7% male.

Profiled with immunoSEQ multiplex PCR; TCRdb holds only in-frame clones, not every one. This sample carries roughly 140,000 clones, roughly 94% of them seen once, and the ten largest clones take about 0.3%. Trimming shortened V by 6 bases and J by 9 bases, and 15 bases separated the two germline ends. In germline, CDR1 is ENHRY, CDR2 SYGVKD. The length of the CDR3 is 13 residues. Blood specimens came from baseline, cycle 4 day 1, and cycle 7 day 1. The sequencing here drew on CD4+ or CD8+ T cells sorted from blood, taken in a trial of the OX40 agonist ivuxolimab. The clonotype was recovered from an adult with an advanced solid tumor such as melanoma, head and neck, liver or kidney cancer. The chain is built from TRBV10-3 and TRBJ1-5; unclear D gene. CDR3 sequence (DNA): TGTGCCATCAGCCCAGACACAAATTTGCCCCAGCATTTT. Its protein product is CAISPDTNLPQHF.